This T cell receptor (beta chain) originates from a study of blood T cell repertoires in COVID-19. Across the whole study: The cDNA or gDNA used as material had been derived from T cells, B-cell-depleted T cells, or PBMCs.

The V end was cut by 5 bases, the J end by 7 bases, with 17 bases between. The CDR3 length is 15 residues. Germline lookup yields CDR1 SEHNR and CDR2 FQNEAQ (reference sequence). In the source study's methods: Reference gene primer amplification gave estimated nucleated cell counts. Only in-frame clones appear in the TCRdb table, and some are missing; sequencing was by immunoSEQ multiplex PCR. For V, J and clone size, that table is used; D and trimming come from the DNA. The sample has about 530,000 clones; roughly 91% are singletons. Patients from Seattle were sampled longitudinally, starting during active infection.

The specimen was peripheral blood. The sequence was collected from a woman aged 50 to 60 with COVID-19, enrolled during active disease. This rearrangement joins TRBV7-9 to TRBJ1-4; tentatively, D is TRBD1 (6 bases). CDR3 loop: CASSLTGIMGEKLFF. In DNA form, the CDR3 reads TGTGCCAGCAGCCTAACAGGGATCATGGGTGAAAAACTGTTTTTT.